A selection of T cell receptor beta chains follows, all from one sample in a study of T cells in Graves' hyperthyroidism and ophthalmopathy. Each CDR3 protein is one row after TCRdb ran MiXCR on the multiplex PCR reads. This table has about 380,000 distinct CDR3 sequences, roughly 20% appearing once. Sequencing was carried out using blood. The receptors stem from a young man with Graves' ophthalmopathy. The CDR3 runs from the conserved cysteine through the conserved F or W. The order of the fields is CDR3 length, J gene, clone size, D gene, V gene, CDR3 DNA, CDR3 protein. The D gene is left open where the match is weak. Some rows mark clone size as missing; the rest say once, few, many or name a class of expanded clone.

CDR3 length: 16
J gene: TRBJ1-1
clone size: -
D gene: -
V gene: TRBV7-3
CDR3 DNA: TGCGCCAGCAGCCTCCCCGGAAGCAGCATGAACGCTGAAGCTTTCTTT
CDR3 protein: CASSLPGSSMNAEAFF

CDR3 length: 14
J gene: TRBJ2-3
clone size: many
D gene: -
V gene: TRBV5-1
CDR3 DNA: TGCGCCAGCAGCCTGGACAGTAGCACAGATACGCAGTATTTT
CDR3 protein: CASSLDSSTDTQYF

CDR3 length: 17
J gene: TRBJ2-6
clone size: few
D gene: TRBD1
V gene: TRBV5-1
CDR3 DNA: TGCGCCAGCAGCCCGGGGACAGCTCCTTCTGGGGCCAACGTCCTGACTTTC
CDR3 protein: CASSPGTAPSGANVLTF

CDR3 length: 14
J gene: TRBJ1-2
clone size: many
D gene: -
V gene: TRBV20-1
CDR3 DNA: TGCAGTGCTTTACGGACGGACGGGGCTAAAGGCTACACCTTC
CDR3 protein: CSALRTDGAKGYTF

CDR3 length: 16
J gene: TRBJ2-3
clone size: few
D gene: -
V gene: TRBV6-1
CDR3 DNA: TGTGCCAGCAGTGAAGCGGGGGGACCGAGCACAGATACGCAGTATTTT
CDR3 protein: CASSEAGGPSTDTQYF

CDR3 length: 13
J gene: TRBJ2-7
clone size: -
D gene: TRBD2
V gene: TRBV29-1
CDR3 DNA: TGCAGCAACCTAGCGGGGGATTCCTACGAGCAGTACTTC
CDR3 protein: CSNLAGDSYEQYF

CDR3 length: 16
J gene: TRBJ2-1
clone size: -
D gene: TRBD1
V gene: TRBV11-2
CDR3 DNA: TGTGCCAGCAGCCCACCGGGACAGATATTCCACAATGAGCAGTTCTTC
CDR3 protein: CASSPPGQIFHNEQFF

CDR3 length: 13
J gene: TRBJ1-5
clone size: many
D gene: -
V gene: TRBV5-1
CDR3 DNA: TGCGCCAGCAGCCCAGGGGCCACGGGGCCCCAGCATTTT
CDR3 protein: CASSPGATGPQHF

CDR3 length: 14
J gene: TRBJ2-7
clone size: -
D gene: TRBD2
V gene: TRBV20-1
CDR3 DNA: TGCAGCTCGCCCCTAGCGGGGGGGACTAACGAGCAGTACTTC
CDR3 protein: CSSPLAGGTNEQYF

CDR3 length: 14
J gene: TRBJ1-4
clone size: few
D gene: -
V gene: TRBV4-1
CDR3 DNA: TGCGCCAGCAGCCAAGAGGGCCCTAATGAAAAACTGTTTTTT
CDR3 protein: CASSQEGPNEKLFF

CDR3 length: 16
J gene: TRBJ2-1
clone size: -
D gene: TRBD2
V gene: TRBV19
CDR3 DNA: TGTGCCAGTAGTACCACGGGGACTAGCGGGGGCCGCGAGCAGTTCTTC
CDR3 protein: CASSTTGTSGGREQFF

CDR3 length: 13
J gene: TRBJ1-5
clone size: -
D gene: TRBD1
V gene: TRBV6-1
CDR3 DNA: TGTGCCCGACAGGGCCGGAGCAATCAGCCCCAGCATTTT
CDR3 protein: CARQGRSNQPQHF

CDR3 length: 12
J gene: TRBJ2-4
clone size: -
D gene: TRBD2
V gene: TRBV5-1
CDR3 DNA: TGCGCCAGCAGGGGAGGGGAAAACATTCAGTACTTC
CDR3 protein: CASRGGENIQYF

CDR3 length: 15
J gene: TRBJ1-5
clone size: -
D gene: -
V gene: TRBV27
CDR3 DNA: TGTGCCAGCAGTCCCGGAGTGAAGGGCAATCAGCCCCAGCATTTT
CDR3 protein: CASSPGVKGNQPQHF

CDR3 length: 13
J gene: TRBJ2-4
clone size: once
D gene: TRBD1
V gene: TRBV6-1
CDR3 DNA: TGTGCCAGCAGCCCAGGGGGCGAGGACATTCAGTACTTC
CDR3 protein: CASSPGGEDIQYF

CDR3 length: 15
J gene: TRBJ1-4
clone size: many
D gene: TRBD1
V gene: TRBV12-3/TRBV12-4
CDR3 DNA: TGTGCCAGCAGTCGGCCGGGTACAGGGGATGCAAAACTGTTTTTT
CDR3 protein: CASSRPGTGDAKLFF

CDR3 length: 15
J gene: TRBJ2-7
clone size: few
D gene: TRBD1
V gene: TRBV7-9
CDR3 DNA: TGTGCCAGCGGACCACCGGGACAGGGGGCTCTTGAGCAGTACTTC
CDR3 protein: CASGPPGQGALEQYF

CDR3 length: 14
J gene: TRBJ1-5
clone size: few
D gene: TRBD1
V gene: TRBV12-3/TRBV12-4
CDR3 DNA: TGTGCCAGCAGTTTAAGGGACAGGTGGAAGCCCCAGCATTTT
CDR3 protein: CASSLRDRWKPQHF

CDR3 length: 14
J gene: TRBJ1-1
clone size: few
D gene: -
V gene: TRBV19
CDR3 DNA: TGTGCCAGTACTTCAGGGGAAACTAACACTGAAGCTTTCTTT
CDR3 protein: CASTSGETNTEAFF

CDR3 length: 15
J gene: TRBJ2-1
clone size: few
D gene: -
V gene: TRBV29-1
CDR3 DNA: TGCAGCGGTGATGCTGGTTTTGCGTCTGGGAATGAGCAGTTCTTC
CDR3 protein: CSGDAGFASGNEQFF

CDR3 length: 18
J gene: TRBJ1-1
clone size: many
D gene: -
V gene: TRBV12-3/TRBV12-4
CDR3 DNA: TGTGCCAGCAAGAAATACGGGACATCCCAACCCATGAACACTGAAGCTTTCTTT
CDR3 protein: CASKKYGTSQPMNTEAFF

CDR3 length: 17
J gene: TRBJ2-2
clone size: -
D gene: -
V gene: TRBV4-2
CDR3 DNA: TGTGCCAGCAGCCAAGATAACCTCGGAGAGACCACCGGGGAGCTGTTTTTT
CDR3 protein: CASSQDNLGETTGELFF

CDR3 length: 15
J gene: TRBJ2-2
clone size: -
D gene: -
V gene: TRBV24-1
CDR3 DNA: TGTGCCACCAGTGACTTTCGGGCTTACACCGGGGAGCTGTTTTTT
CDR3 protein: CATSDFRAYTGELFF

CDR3 length: 14
J gene: TRBJ2-3
clone size: -
D gene: -
V gene: TRBV20-1
CDR3 DNA: TGCAGTGCTAGAGTCCCCCGAACGTTTGATACGCAGTATTTT
CDR3 protein: CSARVPRTFDTQYF

CDR3 length: 15
J gene: TRBJ1-6
clone size: -
D gene: -
V gene: TRBV7-2
CDR3 DNA: TGTGCCAGCAGCTCAATCTGGACCTATAATTCACCCCTCCACTTT
CDR3 protein: CASSSIWTYNSPLHF

CDR3 length: 13
J gene: TRBJ2-3
clone size: many
D gene: -
V gene: TRBV6-1
CDR3 DNA: TGTGCCAGCAGTGCGGACAGCACAGATACGCAGTATTTT
CDR3 protein: CASSADSTDTQYF

CDR3 length: 18
J gene: TRBJ2-3
clone size: few
D gene: -
V gene: TRBV6-1
CDR3 DNA: TGTGCCACCAAGGGGTGGGTTAAAGTAGCGGCTAGCACAGATACGCAGTATTTT
CDR3 protein: CATKGWVKVAASTDTQYF

CDR3 length: 15
J gene: TRBJ1-6
clone size: -
D gene: -
V gene: TRBV20-1
CDR3 DNA: TGCAGTGCTAGAGATCAGTCAGGAGTTAATTCACCCCTCCACTTT
CDR3 protein: CSARDQSGVNSPLHF

CDR3 length: 14
J gene: TRBJ1-4
clone size: -
D gene: -
V gene: TRBV11-2
CDR3 DNA: TGTGCCAGCAGCTTCCTAGAGGCGGGTGAAAAACTGTTTTTT
CDR3 protein: CASSFLEAGEKLFF

CDR3 length: 16
J gene: TRBJ1-1
clone size: many
D gene: TRBD1
V gene: TRBV19
CDR3 DNA: TGTGCCAGTAGTCCCCGGGGACAGGGGGCGAACACTGAAGCTTTCTTT
CDR3 protein: CASSPRGQGANTEAFF

CDR3 length: 15
J gene: TRBJ2-2
clone size: few
D gene: TRBD1
V gene: TRBV6-2/TRBV6-3
CDR3 DNA: TGTGCCAGCAGTTGGACAGGGCGGGACACCGGGGAGCTGTTTTTT
CDR3 protein: CASSWTGRDTGELFF

CDR3 length: 15
J gene: TRBJ1-5
clone size: -
D gene: TRBD1
V gene: TRBV3-1
CDR3 DNA: TGTGCCAGCAGCTCCGGGACAGGGGGCCGGCAGCCCCAGCATTTT
CDR3 protein: CASSSGTGGRQPQHF

CDR3 length: 14
J gene: TRBJ2-5
clone size: many
D gene: -
V gene: TRBV15
CDR3 DNA: TGTGCCACCAGCAGGGGATCGGCCCAAGAGACCCAGTACTTC
CDR3 protein: CATSRGSAQETQYF

CDR3 length: 15
J gene: TRBJ1-2
clone size: many
D gene: -
V gene: TRBV12-3/TRBV12-4
CDR3 DNA: TGTGCCAGCAGTCCGGTAGGAGGCTCCCGGGTAGGCTACACCTTC
CDR3 protein: CASSPVGGSRVGYTF

CDR3 length: 14
J gene: TRBJ2-4
clone size: -
D gene: -
V gene: TRBV3-1
CDR3 DNA: TGTGCCAGCAGCCCTGATGTGGCAGGGTGGATTCAGTACTTC
CDR3 protein: CASSPDVAGWIQYF

CDR3 length: 17
J gene: TRBJ1-3
clone size: few
D gene: TRBD1
V gene: TRBV2
CDR3 DNA: TGTGCCAGCAGCGCCCACCGGGACAGGGAGTCTGGAAACACCATATATTTT
CDR3 protein: CASSAHRDRESGNTIYF

CDR3 length: 15
J gene: TRBJ2-3
clone size: many
D gene: TRBD2
V gene: TRBV4-1
CDR3 DNA: TGCGCCAGCAGCCAAGGCTTAGCGGGAGGAGATACGCAGTATTTT
CDR3 protein: CASSQGLAGGDTQYF

CDR3 length: 14
J gene: TRBJ1-2
clone size: many
D gene: -
V gene: TRBV10-3
CDR3 DNA: TGTGCCATCAGTGAGAGGGAGGATAACTATGGCTACACCTTC
CDR3 protein: CAISEREDNYGYTF

CDR3 length: 14
J gene: TRBJ2-7
clone size: -
D gene: TRBD2
V gene: TRBV7-9
CDR3 DNA: TGTGCCAGCAGCTTGCGGACTAGTATCTACGAGCAGTACTTC
CDR3 protein: CASSLRTSIYEQYF

CDR3 length: 16
J gene: TRBJ2-5
clone size: -
D gene: -
V gene: TRBV4-1
CDR3 DNA: TGCGCCAGCAGCCAAGATGTAGGGGGGGCGCGAGAGACCCAGTACTTC
CDR3 protein: CASSQDVGGARETQYF

CDR3 length: 14
J gene: TRBJ2-1
clone size: many
D gene: -
V gene: TRBV2
CDR3 DNA: TGTGCCAGCGACCCCCGGGACTCCTACAATGAGCAGTTCTTC
CDR3 protein: CASDPRDSYNEQFF

CDR3 length: 16
J gene: TRBJ2-1
clone size: -
D gene: TRBD2
V gene: TRBV5-1
CDR3 DNA: TGCGCCAGCAGCTGGACCTATAGCGGGACCTACAATGAGCAGTTCTTC
CDR3 protein: CASSWTYSGTYNEQFF

CDR3 length: 15
J gene: TRBJ2-7
clone size: -
D gene: TRBD1
V gene: TRBV7-8
CDR3 DNA: TGTGCCAGCAGCTCCGGGACAGTCAACTACTACGAGCAGTACTTC
CDR3 protein: CASSSGTVNYYEQYF

CDR3 length: 15
J gene: TRBJ2-2
clone size: many
D gene: -
V gene: TRBV7-2
CDR3 DNA: TGTGCCAGCAGCCGAGGACTCTCGTTCACCGGGGAGCTGTTTTTT
CDR3 protein: CASSRGLSFTGELFF

CDR3 length: 13
J gene: TRBJ2-3
clone size: few
D gene: -
V gene: TRBV5-1
CDR3 DNA: TGCGCCAGCACCTCCCGGAGCGGCGATACGCAGTATTTT
CDR3 protein: CASTSRSGDTQYF

CDR3 length: 15
J gene: TRBJ2-5
clone size: many
D gene: TRBD2
V gene: TRBV2
CDR3 DNA: TGTGCCAGCAGCCCTCAGCGGGGGGGCCCGGAGACCCAGTACTTC
CDR3 protein: CASSPQRGGPETQYF

CDR3 length: 15
J gene: TRBJ1-5
clone size: many
D gene: -
V gene: TRBV2
CDR3 DNA: TGTGCCAGCAGAGAATGGGACATTAGCAATCAGCCCCAGCATTTT
CDR3 protein: CASREWDISNQPQHF

CDR3 length: 22
J gene: TRBJ1-4
clone size: many
D gene: TRBD1
V gene: TRBV6-1
CDR3 DNA: TGTGCCAGCAGTTCCGCGAAATCCGGGACAGGGGGCGCGTGGGTCAGAATGGAAAAACTGTTTTTT
CDR3 protein: CASSSAKSGTGGAWVRMEKLFF

CDR3 length: 13
J gene: TRBJ2-7
clone size: -
D gene: -
V gene: TRBV5-6
CDR3 DNA: TGTGCCAGCAGCCAGGACCCAACCTACGAGCAGTACTTC
CDR3 protein: CASSQDPTYEQYF

CDR3 length: 13
J gene: TRBJ2-7
clone size: many
D gene: -
V gene: TRBV6-1
CDR3 DNA: TGTGCCAGCAGGGCGGGACTCGGGGCCGAGCAGTACTTC
CDR3 protein: CASRAGLGAEQYF

CDR3 length: 14
J gene: TRBJ2-2
clone size: many
D gene: TRBD1
V gene: TRBV2
CDR3 DNA: TGTGCCAGCAAGTGGACAGGGGAAGCCGGGGAGCTGTTTTTT
CDR3 protein: CASKWTGEAGELFF

CDR3 length: 15
J gene: TRBJ1-1
clone size: many
D gene: -
V gene: TRBV19
CDR3 DNA: TGTGCCAGTAGAACTACAGGGCAACTAGACACTGAAGCTTTCTTT
CDR3 protein: CASRTTGQLDTEAFF